What follows are 19 T cell receptor beta chains derived from one specimen sequenced in a study of regulatory T cells in long-lasting Graves disease. TCR beta libraries were built with iRepertoire HTBI primers and Arm-PCR of CDR3 regions. MiXCR was run by TCRdb on the multiplex PCR reads, yielding one entry per CDR3 protein. The sample includes roughly 500,000 distinct CDR3 sequences, roughly 23% of them seen just once. As for time point: persistent/refractory GD, antithyroid drugs over 5 years with positive TRAb. Construction of the TCR library relied on RNA isolated from PBMCs. Sequenced material: peripheral blood mononuclear cells (PBMCs), taken when the disease was refractory, from a patient treated with antithyroid drugs. The receptors come from a female donor with Graves disease.

The chain carries TRBV19 and TRBJ1-5, with D possibly TRBD1 on 5 matching bases. Germline lookup yields CDR1 LNHDA and CDR2 SQIVND (reference sequence). CDR3 size: 14 residues. V was cut by 11 bases and J by 2 bases, with 16 bases left in between. The CDR3 DNA is TGTGCCGGCGGACGGGGACTTGGCAATCAGCCCCAGCATTTT. It yields the protein CAGGRGLGNQPQHF.

This clonotype was recorded many times. This chain uses TRBV15 with TRBJ1-5; D remains unclear. Germline CDR1 is LNHNV and CDR2 is YYDKDF (reference sequence). The CDR3 covers 15 residues. The V and J ends lost 0 bases and 6 bases respectively, with 12 bases between them. Here the CDR3 DNA reads TGTGCCACCAGCAGAGATACCTGGGGAGGTCAGCCCCAGCATTTT. Its protein is CATSRDTWGGQPQHF. Variable domain in full (rest from reference TRBV15 and TRBJ1-5): DAMVIQNPRYQVTQFGKPVTLSCSQTLNHNVMYWYQQKSSQAPKLLFHYYDKDFNNEADTPDNFQSRRPNTSFCFLDIRSPGLGDTAMYLCATSRDTWGGQPQHFGDGTRLSIL.

To note about this clonotype: A much larger clone is a single base away; this may be a read error. The chain links TRBV28 to TRBJ1-2; a possible D gene is TRBD1 (6 bases). Germline lookup yields CDR1 MDHEN and CDR2 SYDVKM. V lost 6 bases and J lost 5, with 13 bases in between. This CDR3 has 13 residues. The CDR3 protein is CASSTDRIYGYTF. CDR3 nucleotides: TGTGCCAGCAGCACCGACAGGATATATGGCTACACCTTC.

The chain uses TRBV11-3 and TRBJ2-2; 8 bases fit TRBD2. This CDR3 contains 14 residues. Germline CDR1 reads SGHNT; CDR2 reads YENEEA. The ends lost 5 bases at V and 7 bases at J; junction bases unmatched: 6. The DNA for the CDR3 is TGTGCCAGCAGCATAGCGGGGTCTGGCGGGGAGCTGTTTTTT. The encoded protein is CASSIAGSGGELFF. The full variable domain, in which reference TRBV11-3 and TRBJ2-2 provide the parts outside the CDR3, is EAGVVQSPRYKIIEKKQPVAFWCNPISGHNTLYWYLQNLGQGPELLIRYENEEAVDDSQLPKDRFSAERLKGVDSTLKIQPAELGDSAVYLCASSIAGSGGELFFGEGSRLTVL.

This clonotype was observed at least ten times. This rearrangement joins TRBV20-1 to TRBJ1-1, with D unresolved. V was trimmed by 1 base and J by 6 bases, leaving 9 bases between them. The V gene's germline CDR1 is DFQATT and CDR2 SNEGSKA (reference sequence). The CDR3 extends over 12 amino acids. CDR3 DNA sequence: TGCAGTGCTAGAGTGTCAGGACCTGAAGCTTTCTTT. Translation: CSARVSGPEAFF.

On this clonotype itself: As the CDR3 is not closed by the conserved phenylalanine or tryptophan, this likely results from a read error. The V and J genes are TRBV20-1 and TRBJ1-2; perhaps TRBD1 as D (5 bases). Trimming took off 3 bases at V and 5 bases at J, with 19 bases between the two ends. Per the germline V gene, CDR1 is DFQATT and CDR2 is SNEGSKA (reference sequence). CDR3 length equals 15 residues. CDR3 coding DNA: TGCAGTGCTAGTTCGGCGGCAGTAGGGGTTTATGGCTACACCCTC. Protein product: CSASSAAVGVYGYTL.

The table lists this clonotype with many counts. CDR3 loop: CASNLAPASDTEAFF. Here the CDR3 DNA reads TGTGCCAGCAACCTGGCCCCGGCCAGCGACACTGAAGCTTTCTTT. The chain recombines TRBV6-1 with TRBJ1-1; D unclear. Trimming pared 7 bases from V and 3 bases from J, leaving 18 bases between. The CDR3 runs to 15 residues. From germline, CDR1 is MNHNS and CDR2 SASEGT.

This clonotype has at least ten counts. The V gene is TRBV20-1, the J gene TRBJ1-5; D perhaps matches TRBD1 (5 bases). Germline V lookup: CDR1 DFQATT, CDR2 SNEGSKA (reference sequence). The CDR3 is 16 residues long. V gave up 6 bases and J gave up 1 base, with 19 bases separating them. The CDR3 is CSAPWGGAGSNQPQHF. As DNA, the CDR3 is TGCAGTGCCCCCTGGGGGGGAGCGGGGAGCAATCAGCCCCAGCATTTT.

This clonotype has ten or more counts. The chain recombines TRBV3-1 with TRBJ2-7; D is unresolved. The CDR3 has 12 amino acids. Germline V CDR1 and CDR2: LGHDT, YNNKEL (reference sequence). V was clipped by 0 bases and J by 3 bases, with 3 bases between them. In DNA form, the CDR3 reads TGTGCCAGCAGCCAAGATCTCTACGAGCAGTACTTC. Its translation is CASSQDLYEQYF.

This clonotype showed up just once. The gene calls are TRBV4-1 and TRBJ1-1; 7 bases line up with TRBD1. This CDR3 is built from 14 residues. CDR1 MGHRA and CDR2 YSYEKL come from the germline V gene. The J segment lost 6 bases and the V segment lost 1 base, leaving 5 bases of the junction unmatched. The CDR3 is CASSQVRRGSEAFF. In DNA form, the CDR3 reads TGCGCCAGCAGCCAAGTTCGCAGGGGGTCTGAAGCTTTCTTT.

The sample holds one count of this clonotype. This chain uses TRBV7-2 with TRBJ2-1; TRBD2 matches at 7 bases. The V and J ends lost 4 bases and 5 bases, in that order; junction bases with no gene match: 17. The V gene's germline CDR1 is SGHTA and CDR2 FQGNSA. CDR3 length: 18 amino acids. The CDR3 DNA reads TGTGCCAGCAGCTCCCCTCCTAAGCCTAGCGGACCTAACAATGAGCAGTTCTTC. This translates into CASSSPPKPSGPNNEQFF.

Many counts were recorded for this clonotype. V is TRBV6-1 and J is TRBJ2-7; no firm D call. The CDR3 extends over 12 amino acids. CDR1 MNHNS and CDR2 SASEGT come from the germline V gene. Trimming took 7 bases from V and 7 from J, leaving 14 bases between them. CDR3 sequence: CASTTTRWEQYF. CDR3 nucleotide sequence: TGTGCCAGCACCACGACCCGGTGGGAGCAGTACTTC.

The chain employs TRBV5-6 and TRBJ1-5; D uncertain. CDR3 size: 15 residues. V was clipped by 0 bases and J by 3 bases, with 10 bases between them. Germline V lookup: CDR1 SGHDT, CDR2 YYEEEE. The CDR3 reads CASSLAGWTNQPQHF. CDR3 sequence (DNA): TGTGCCAGCAGCTTGGCCGGGTGGACCAATCAGCCCCAGCATTTT.

The chain has TRBV19 and TRBJ1-2; 9 nucleotides align to TRBD1. After removal of 5 bases from V and 4 bases from J, the junction contained 8 bases not matched to a gene. Germline CDR1 is LNHDA and CDR2 is SQIVND (reference sequence). The CDR3 is made up of 15 amino acids. The CDR3 reads CASSSQGAAGYGYTF. Here the CDR3 DNA reads TGTGCCAGTAGTTCACAGGGGGCAGCGGGCTATGGCTACACCTTC.

The CDR3 sequence: CSAWDRNEKLFF. The CDR3 nucleotides are TGCAGCGCCTGGGACCGAAATGAAAAACTGTTTTTT. The chain employs TRBV29-1 and TRBJ1-4; TRBD1 is a possible D gene (5 bases). Germline V CDR1 and CDR2: SQVTM, ANQGSEA. CDR3 size: 12 residues. Deletions cut 7 bases from V and 5 bases from J, with 11 bases between.

This clonotype was recorded many times. The chain carries TRBV28 and TRBJ1-2; D gene uncertain. Per germline, CDR1 MDHEN and CDR2 SYDVKM. V lost 1 base, J lost 3 bases, and 9 bases lay in between. The CDR3 covers 14 residues. CDR3 in amino acids: CASSLLRQDYGYTF. The DNA of the CDR3 is TGTGCCAGCAGTTTATTACGGCAGGACTATGGCTACACCTTC.

This clonotype was found many times. The chain links TRBV29-1 to TRBJ1-1, with no clear D. The germline V gene encodes CDR1 SQVTM and CDR2 ANQGSEA. Trimming took 5 bases from V and 3 from J, leaving 13 bases between them. The CDR3 totals 13 residues. This CDR3 reads CSVRVVLDTEAFF. The CDR3 nucleotides read TGCAGCGTTCGCGTAGTATTGGACACTGAAGCTTTCTTT.

V usage is TRBV7-9 and J usage is TRBJ2-4; D not resolved. The CDR3 contains 12 residues. Germline V gives CDR1 SEHNR, CDR2 FQNEAQ (reference sequence). Trimming removed 6 bases at V and 9 bases at J, with 12 bases between. The CDR3 bases are TGTGCCAGCAGTCTGACGGGCGGCATTCAGTACTTC. This codes for CASSLTGGIQYF.

V and J are TRBV7-9 and TRBJ1-1, with D possibly TRBD1 on 5 matching bases. V lost 5 bases, J lost 8 bases, and 12 bases lay in between. This CDR3 spans 12 amino acids. The germline V gene encodes CDR1 SEHNR and CDR2 FQNEAQ (reference sequence). Written as DNA, the CDR3 is TGTGCCAGCAGCGCGCAACCAGGGGAAGCTTTCTTT. Translation: CASSAQPGEAFF. The full variable domain, rest sourced from reference TRBV7-9 and TRBJ1-1, is DTGVSQNPRHKITKRGQNVTFRCDPISEHNRLYWYRQTLGQGPEFLTYFQNEAQLEKSRLLSDRFSAERPKGSFSTLEIQRTEQGDSAMYLCASSAQPGEAFFGQGTRLTVV.